This T cell receptor beta chain was sequenced during a study of blood T cell repertoires in COVID-19. Only in-frame clones appear in the TCRdb table, and some are missing; sequencing was by immunoSEQ multiplex PCR. The profile covers roughly 250,000 clones, with about 87% appearing a single time and approximately 4% taken by the ten largest. V lost 5 bases, J lost 1 base, and 11 bases lay in between. The length of the CDR3 is 15 residues. Germline V lookup: CDR1 SGHAT, CDR2 FQNNGV. The V gene is TRBV11-2, the J gene TRBJ1-4; D perhaps matches TRBD1 (5 bases). The specimen sequenced was peripheral blood. The sequence was obtained from a woman aged 40 to 55 with acute or convalescent COVID-19. This chain's CDR3 is CASSPGGITNEKLFF. DNA for the CDR3: TGTGCCAGCAGCCCGGGGGGGATAACTAATGAAAAACTGTTTTTT.